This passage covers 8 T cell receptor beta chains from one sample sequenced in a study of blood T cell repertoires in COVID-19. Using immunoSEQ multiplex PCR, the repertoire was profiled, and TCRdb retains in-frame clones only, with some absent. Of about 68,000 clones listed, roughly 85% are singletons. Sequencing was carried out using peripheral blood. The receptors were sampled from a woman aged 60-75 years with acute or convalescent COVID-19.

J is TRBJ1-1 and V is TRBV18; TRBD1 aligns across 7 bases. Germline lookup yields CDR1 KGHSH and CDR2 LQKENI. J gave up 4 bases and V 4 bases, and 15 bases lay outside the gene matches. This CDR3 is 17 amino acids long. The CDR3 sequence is CASSQRLQGRLGTEAFF. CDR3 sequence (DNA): TGTGCCAGCTCACAAAGACTACAGGGGCGGTTAGGCACTGAAGCTTTCTTT. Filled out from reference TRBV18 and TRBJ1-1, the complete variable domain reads NAGVMQNPRHLVRRRGQEARLRCSPMKGHSHVYWYRQLPEEGLKFMVYLQKENIIDESGMPKERFSAEFPKEGPSILRIQQVVRGDSAAYFCASSQRLQGRLGTEAFFGQGTRLTVV.

The CDR3 DNA is TGTGCCAGTACCGTGGGACAGGCCTATGGCTACACCTTC. Translating gives CASTVGQAYGYTF. The V gene is TRBV19, the J gene TRBJ1-2; TRBD1 matches 8 bases. The CDR3 length is 13 residues. Germline values: CDR1 LNHDA, CDR2 SQIVND (reference sequence). V shed 7 bases, J shed 4 bases, and the junction held 5 bases outside the gene matches.

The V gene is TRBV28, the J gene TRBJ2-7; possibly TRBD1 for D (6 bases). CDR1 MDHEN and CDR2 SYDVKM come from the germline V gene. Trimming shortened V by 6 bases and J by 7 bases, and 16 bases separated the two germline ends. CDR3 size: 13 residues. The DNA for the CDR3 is TGTGCCAGCAGACCCACCGGGACACATGAGCAGTACTTC. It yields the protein CASRPTGTHEQYF.

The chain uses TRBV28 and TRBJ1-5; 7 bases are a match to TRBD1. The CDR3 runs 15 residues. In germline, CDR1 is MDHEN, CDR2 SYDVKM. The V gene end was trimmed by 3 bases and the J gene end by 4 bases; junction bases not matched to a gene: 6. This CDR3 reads CASSFQQGTNQPQHF. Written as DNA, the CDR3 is TGTGCCAGCAGTTTTCAACAGGGGACAAATCAGCCCCAGCATTTT. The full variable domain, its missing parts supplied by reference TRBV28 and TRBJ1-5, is DVKVTQSSRYLVKRTGEKVFLECVQDMDHENMFWYRQDPGLGLRLIYFSYDVKMKEKGDIPEGYSVSREKKERFSLILESASTNQTSMYLCASSFQQGTNQPQHFGDGTRLSIL.

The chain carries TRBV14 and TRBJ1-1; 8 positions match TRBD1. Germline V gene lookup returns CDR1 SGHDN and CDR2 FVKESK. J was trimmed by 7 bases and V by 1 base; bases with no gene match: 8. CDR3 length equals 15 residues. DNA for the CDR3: TGTGCCAGCAGCCAAGCCTCAGGGGGCCTTGGTGAAGCTTTCTTT. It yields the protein CASSQASGGLGEAFF.

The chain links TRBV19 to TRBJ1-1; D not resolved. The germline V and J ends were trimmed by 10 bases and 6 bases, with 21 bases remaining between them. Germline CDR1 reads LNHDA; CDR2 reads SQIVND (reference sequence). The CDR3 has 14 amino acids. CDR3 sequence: CATNRRRESPEAFF. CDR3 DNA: TGTGCCACAAATAGAAGGAGGGAATCTCCTGAAGCTTTCTTT.

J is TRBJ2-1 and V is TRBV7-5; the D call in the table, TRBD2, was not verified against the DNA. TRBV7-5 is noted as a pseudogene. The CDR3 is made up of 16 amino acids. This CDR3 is CARSLVWRGGRYEQFF. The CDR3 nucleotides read TGTGCCAGAAGCTTAGTATGGCGGGGGGGCCGTTATGAGCAGTTCTTC.

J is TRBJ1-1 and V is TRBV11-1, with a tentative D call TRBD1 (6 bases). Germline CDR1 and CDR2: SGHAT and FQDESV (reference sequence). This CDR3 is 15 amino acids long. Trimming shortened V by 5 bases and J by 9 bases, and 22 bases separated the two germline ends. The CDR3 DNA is TGTGCCAGCAGCCCAGGGGAGGGGAGAGGATTGAAAGCTTTCTTT. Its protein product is CASSPGEGRGLKAFF.